Given below is one TCR beta chain in context. Its target is not known. The sample originates from a study of shared clonotypes between healthy human individuals. Study-wide points: Naive CD4 clonotypes were shared across a few donors at 4.5% to 6.5%.

The protocol was immunoSEQ multiplex PCR, while the TCRdb copy is restricted to in-frame clones and leaves out a portion. The sample yields about 600,000 clones, 97% seen once. CDR1 is MNHEY and CDR2 is SVGAGI in the germline V gene. There are 14 residues in the CDR3. Trimming cost V 4 bases and J 1 base, with 11 bases left between them. The TCR was taken from a woman aged 30 to 39 in good health. The rearrangement links TRBV6-5 to TRBJ2-7; no reliable D call. The sample was naive CD4+ T cells sorted from blood. Subset defined: CD45RA+ positively selected. This CDR3 is CASSSPDGSYEQYF. CDR3 DNA sequence: TGTGCCAGCAGTTCCCCGGACGGTTCCTACGAGCAGTACTTC.